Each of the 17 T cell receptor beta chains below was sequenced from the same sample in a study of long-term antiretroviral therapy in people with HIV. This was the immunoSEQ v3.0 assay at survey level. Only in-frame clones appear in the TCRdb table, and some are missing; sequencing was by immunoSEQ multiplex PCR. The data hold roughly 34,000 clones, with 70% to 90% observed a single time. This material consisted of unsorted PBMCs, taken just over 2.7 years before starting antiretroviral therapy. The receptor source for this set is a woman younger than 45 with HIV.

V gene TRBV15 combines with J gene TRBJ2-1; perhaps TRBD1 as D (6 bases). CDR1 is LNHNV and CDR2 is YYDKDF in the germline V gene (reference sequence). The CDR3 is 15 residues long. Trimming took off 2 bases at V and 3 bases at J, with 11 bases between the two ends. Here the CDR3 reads CATSRSQTGYNEQFF. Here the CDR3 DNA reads TGTGCCACCAGCAGAAGTCAGACAGGCTACAATGAGCAGTTCTTC. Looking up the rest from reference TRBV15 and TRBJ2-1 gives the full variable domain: DAMVIQNPRYQVTQFGKPVTLSCSQTLNHNVMYWYQQKSSQAPKLLFHYYDKDFNNEADTPDNFQSRRPNTSFCFLDIRSPGLGDTAMYLCATSRSQTGYNEQFFGPGTRLTVL.

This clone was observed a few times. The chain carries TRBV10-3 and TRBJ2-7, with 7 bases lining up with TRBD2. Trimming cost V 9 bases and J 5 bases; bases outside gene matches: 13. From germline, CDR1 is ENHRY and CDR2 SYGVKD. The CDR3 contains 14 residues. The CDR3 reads CAIAGGRTGHEQYF. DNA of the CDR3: TGTGCCATTGCAGGCGGGAGAACGGGACACGAGCAGTACTTC.

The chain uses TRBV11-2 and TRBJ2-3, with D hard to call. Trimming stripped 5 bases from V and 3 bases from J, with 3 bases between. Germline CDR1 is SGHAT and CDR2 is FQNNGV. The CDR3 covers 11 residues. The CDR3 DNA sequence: TGTGCCAGCAGCCCTACAGATACGCAGTATTTT. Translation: CASSPTDTQYF.

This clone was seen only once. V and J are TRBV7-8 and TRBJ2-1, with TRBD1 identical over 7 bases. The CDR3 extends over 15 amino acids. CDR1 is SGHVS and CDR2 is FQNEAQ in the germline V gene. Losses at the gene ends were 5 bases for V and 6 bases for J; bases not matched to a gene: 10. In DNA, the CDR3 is TGTGCCAGCAGCCCCCGGGACAGACCAACCAATGAGCAGTTCTTC. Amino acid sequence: CASSPRDRPTNEQFF.

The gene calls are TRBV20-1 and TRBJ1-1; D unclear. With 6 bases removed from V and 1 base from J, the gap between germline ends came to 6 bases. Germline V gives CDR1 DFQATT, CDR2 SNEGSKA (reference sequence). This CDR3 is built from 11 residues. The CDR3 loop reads CSAKWNTEAFF. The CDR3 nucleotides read TGCAGTGCCAAATGGAACACTGAAGCTTTCTTT.

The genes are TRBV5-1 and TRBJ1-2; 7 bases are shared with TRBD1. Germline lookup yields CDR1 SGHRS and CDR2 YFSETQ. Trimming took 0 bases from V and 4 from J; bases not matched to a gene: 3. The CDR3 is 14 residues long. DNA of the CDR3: TGCGCCAGCAGCTTGGAGGGGGCGGTCTATGGCTACACCTTC. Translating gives CASSLEGAVYGYTF.

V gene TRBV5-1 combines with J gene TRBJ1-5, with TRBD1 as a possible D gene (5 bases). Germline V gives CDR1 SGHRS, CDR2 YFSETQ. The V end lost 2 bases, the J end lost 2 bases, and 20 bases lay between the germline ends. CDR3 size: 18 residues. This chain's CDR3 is CASSFLPTTGRGNQPQHF. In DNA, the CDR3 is TGCGCCAGCAGCTTCCTCCCGACTACAGGACGGGGCAATCAGCCCCAGCATTTT.

CDR3 nucleotides: TGTGCCAGCAGTTCCGGCGGGGGGAACCAGCCCCAGCATTTT. It is translated as CASSSGGGNQPQHF. The V and J genes are TRBV27 and TRBJ1-5, with D perhaps matching TRBD1 (5 bases). The V end lost 4 bases, the J end lost 7 bases, and 14 bases lay between the germline ends. The CDR3 contains 14 residues. Germline V CDR1 and CDR2: MNHEY, SMNVEV (reference sequence).

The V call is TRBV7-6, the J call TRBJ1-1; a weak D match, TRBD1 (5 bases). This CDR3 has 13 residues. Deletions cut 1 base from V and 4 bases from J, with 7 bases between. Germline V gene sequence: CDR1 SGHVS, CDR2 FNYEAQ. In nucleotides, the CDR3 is TGTGCCAGCAGCTTAGGTCAGGGCACTGAAGCTTTCTTT. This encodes CASSLGQGTEAFF.

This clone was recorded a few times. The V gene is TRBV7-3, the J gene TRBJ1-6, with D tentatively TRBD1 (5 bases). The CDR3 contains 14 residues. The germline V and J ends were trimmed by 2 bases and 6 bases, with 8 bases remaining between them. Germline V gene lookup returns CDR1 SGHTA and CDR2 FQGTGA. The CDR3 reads CASSLQGSNSPLHF. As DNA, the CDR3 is TGTGCCAGCAGCTTACAGGGTAGTAATTCACCCCTCCACTTT.

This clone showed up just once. CDR3 coding DNA: TGCGCCAGCAGCTTGGGGTTAGCGGCAACCTACAATGAGCAGTTCTTC. As protein: CASSLGLAATYNEQFF. The J gene is TRBJ2-1, the V gene TRBV5-1, with D perhaps TRBD2 (6 bases). Germline values: CDR1 SGHRS, CDR2 YFSETQ. The germline V and J ends were trimmed by 0 bases and 2 bases, with 12 bases remaining between them. The CDR3 has 16 amino acids.

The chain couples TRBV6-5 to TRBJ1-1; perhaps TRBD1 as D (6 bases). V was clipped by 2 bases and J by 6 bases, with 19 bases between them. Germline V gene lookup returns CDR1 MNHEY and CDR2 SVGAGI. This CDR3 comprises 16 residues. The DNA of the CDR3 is TGTGCCAGCAGTTACGGAGGCAGGGGAAAGAGGTCTGAAGCTTTCTTT. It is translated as CASSYGGRGKRSEAFF.

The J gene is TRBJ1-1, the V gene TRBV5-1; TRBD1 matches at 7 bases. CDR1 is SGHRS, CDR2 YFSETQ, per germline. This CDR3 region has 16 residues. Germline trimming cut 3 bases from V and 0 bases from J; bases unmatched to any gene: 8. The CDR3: CASSWQGGTMNTEAFF. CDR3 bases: TGCGCCAGCAGCTGGCAGGGGGGAACCATGAACACTGAAGCTTTCTTT.

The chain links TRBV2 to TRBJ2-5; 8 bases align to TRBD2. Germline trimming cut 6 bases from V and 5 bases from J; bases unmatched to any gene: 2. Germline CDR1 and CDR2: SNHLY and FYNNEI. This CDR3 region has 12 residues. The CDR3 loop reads CASRGGGETQYF. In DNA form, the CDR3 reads TGTGCCAGCAGGGGCGGGGGGGAGACCCAGTACTTC.

The CDR3 spells CASRRDRGPYEQYF. The CDR3, as DNA: TGCGCCAGCAGGAGGGACAGGGGGCCCTACGAGCAGTACTTC. The gene calls are TRBV10-1 and TRBJ2-7, with 12 nucleotides matching TRBD1. CDR3 size: 14 residues. Germline V gene sequence: CDR1 WNHNN, CDR2 SYGVQD (reference sequence). J gave up 2 bases and V 6 bases, and 2 bases lay outside the gene matches.

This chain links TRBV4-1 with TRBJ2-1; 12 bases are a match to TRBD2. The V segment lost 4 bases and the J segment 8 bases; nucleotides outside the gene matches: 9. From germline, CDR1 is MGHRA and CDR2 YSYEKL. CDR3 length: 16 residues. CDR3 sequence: CASSRTSGALGDEQFF. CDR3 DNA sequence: TGCGCCAGCAGCCGGACTAGCGGGGCGTTGGGTGATGAGCAGTTCTTC.

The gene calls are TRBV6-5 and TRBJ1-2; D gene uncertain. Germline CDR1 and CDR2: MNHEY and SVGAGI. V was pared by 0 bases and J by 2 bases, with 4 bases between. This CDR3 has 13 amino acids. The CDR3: CASSYSQNYGYTF. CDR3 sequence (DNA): TGTGCCAGCAGTTACTCGCAAAACTATGGCTACACCTTC.